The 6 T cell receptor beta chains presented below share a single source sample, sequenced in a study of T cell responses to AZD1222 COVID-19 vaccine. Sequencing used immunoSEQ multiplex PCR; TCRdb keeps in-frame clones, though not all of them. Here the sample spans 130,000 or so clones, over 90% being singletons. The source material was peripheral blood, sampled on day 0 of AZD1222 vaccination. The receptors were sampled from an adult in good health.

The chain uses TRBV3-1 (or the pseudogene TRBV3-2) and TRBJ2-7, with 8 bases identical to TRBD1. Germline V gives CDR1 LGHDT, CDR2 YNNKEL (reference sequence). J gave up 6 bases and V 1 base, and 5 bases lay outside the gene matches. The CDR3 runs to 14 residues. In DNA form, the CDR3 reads TGTGCCAGCAGCCAAGGGACAGGGAAGCGCGAGCAGTACTTC. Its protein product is CASSQGTGKREQYF.

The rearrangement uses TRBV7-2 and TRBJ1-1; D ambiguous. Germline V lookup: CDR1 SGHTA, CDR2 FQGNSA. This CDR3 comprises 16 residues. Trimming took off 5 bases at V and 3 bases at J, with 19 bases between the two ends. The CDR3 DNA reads TGTGCCAGCAGCCCCGGCGGGTACGTAATGGACACTGAAGCTTTCTTT. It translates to CASSPGGYVMDTEAFF.

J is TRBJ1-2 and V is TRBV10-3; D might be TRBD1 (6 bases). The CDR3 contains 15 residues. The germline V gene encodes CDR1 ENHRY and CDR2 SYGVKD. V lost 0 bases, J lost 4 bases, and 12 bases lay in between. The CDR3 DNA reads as TGTGCCATCAGTGAGTCTCTAGGACAGCTCTATGGCTACACCTTC. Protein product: CAISESLGQLYGYTF.

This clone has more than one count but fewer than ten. CDR3 sequence (DNA): TGTGCCAGCAGTGAAATCTGGACAGGTGAAAAACTGTTTTTT. Its protein product is CASSEIWTGEKLFF. This rearrangement joins TRBV6-1 to TRBJ1-4; 7 bases are a match to TRBD1. The germline V gene encodes CDR1 MNHNS and CDR2 SASEGT. The V segment lost 2 bases and the J segment 7 bases; nucleotides outside the gene matches: 4. This CDR3 spans 14 amino acids.

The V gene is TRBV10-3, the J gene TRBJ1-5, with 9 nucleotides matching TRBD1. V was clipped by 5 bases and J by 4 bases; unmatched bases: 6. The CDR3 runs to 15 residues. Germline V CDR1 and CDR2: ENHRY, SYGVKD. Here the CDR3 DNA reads TGTGCCATCAGTCCGGGACAGGGAGGTAATCAGCCCCAGCATTTT. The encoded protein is CAISPGQGGNQPQHF.

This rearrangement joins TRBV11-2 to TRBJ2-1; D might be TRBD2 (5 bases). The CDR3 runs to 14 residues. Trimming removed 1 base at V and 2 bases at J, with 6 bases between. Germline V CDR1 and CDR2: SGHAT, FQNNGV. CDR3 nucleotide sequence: TGTGCCAGCAGCTTAGCCGGGACCTACAATGAGCAGTTCTTC. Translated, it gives CASSLAGTYNEQFF.